The next 15 T cell receptor beta chains were all read from a single sample in a study of T cells in Graves' hyperthyroidism and ophthalmopathy. TCR beta CDR3 region amplification was performed from RNA transcripts. Carried out on the TCR CDR3, a first-round RT-PCR used the HTBI primer set. TCRdb processed the multiplex PCR reads anew with MiXCR; each CDR3 protein has one entry. The sample has more than 300,000 distinct CDR3 sequences, approximately 18% seen once. The source material was blood. The receptors here all came from a woman in her twenties or thirties with Graves' hyperthyroidism that later progressed to Graves' ophthalmopathy.

This clonotype was counted ten times or more. The gene calls are TRBV20-1 and TRBJ2-2; 7 bases fit TRBD1. The CDR3 has 13 residues. The V gene end was trimmed by 4 bases and the J gene end by 3 bases; junction bases not matched to a gene: 2. Germline V gene lookup returns CDR1 DFQATT and CDR2 SNEGSKA (reference sequence). The CDR3 bases are TGCAGTGCTACCGGGACAGACACCGGGGAGCTGTTTTTT. It yields the protein CSATGTDTGELFF.

About this clonotype: A read error may explain this, as a much larger clone is one base away. The chain combines TRBV5-1 with TRBJ2-1, with D perhaps matching TRBD2 (6 bases). The V end was cut by 0 bases, the J end by 9 bases, with 22 bases between. CDR1 is SGHRS, CDR2 YFSETQ, per germline. CDR3 length: 17 amino acids. This CDR3 reads CASSLGRGRTSTSEQFF. The CDR3 region has the DNA TGCGCCAGCAGCTTGGGAAGGGGTAGAACTAGCACCTCTGAGCAGTTCTTC.

This clonotype has a single count. The V gene is TRBV7-9, the J gene TRBJ1-2, with no clear D. Trimming left V 5 bases short and J 4 bases short, with 14 bases between. The germline CDR1 and CDR2 sequences are SEHNR and FQNEAQ (reference sequence). The CDR3 loop spans 14 amino acids. This CDR3 is CASSHEEGGYGYTF. CDR3 nucleotides: TGTGCCAGCAGCCACGAGGAGGGAGGCTATGGCTACACCTTC.

This clonotype was found many times. The chain uses TRBV2 and TRBJ2-6; D not resolved. Trimming stripped 7 bases from V and 0 bases from J, with 10 bases between. Looked up from germline, CDR1 is SNHLY and CDR2 is FYNNEI. CDR3 length equals 15 residues. The CDR3 region is CASIITYSGANVLTF. In nucleotides, the CDR3 is TGTGCCAGCATTATTACCTACTCTGGGGCCAACGTCCTGACTTTC.

This clonotype was detected a few times. V is TRBV5-1 and J is TRBJ1-1; 11 nucleotides agree with TRBD1. The J segment lost 5 bases and the V segment lost 3 bases, leaving 6 bases of the junction unmatched. The CDR3 loop spans 15 amino acids. Germline CDR1 is SGHRS and CDR2 is YFSETQ. DNA of the CDR3: TGCGCCAGCAGCTGGGGGACAGGGGGAGAAACTGAAGCTTTCTTT. Translated, it gives CASSWGTGGETEAFF. Filled out from reference TRBV5-1 and TRBJ1-1, the complete variable domain reads KAGVTQTPRYLIKTRGQQVTLSCSPISGHRSVSWYQQTPGQGLQFLFEYFSETQRNKGNFPGRFSGRQFSNSRSEMNVSTLELGDSALYLCASSWGTGGETEAFFGQGTRLTVV.

This clonotype was counted only a few times. The chain combines TRBV19 with TRBJ1-5; 8 positions agree with TRBD1. The CDR3 is made up of 14 amino acids. Germline V gives CDR1 LNHDA, CDR2 SQIVND (reference sequence). V was clipped by 3 bases and J by 7 bases; unmatched bases: 5. The CDR3 DNA reads TGTGCCAGTAGTATCGGACAGGGTAAACAGCCCCAGCATTTT. Translated, it gives CASSIGQGKQPQHF.

This clonotype was detected ten times or more. The CDR3 bases are TGTGCCAGCAGTCCTCCGGGGACAGGGGGCTACGAGCAGTACTTC. Translated: CASSPPGTGGYEQYF. The chain is built from TRBV6-2 or TRBV6-3 and TRBJ2-7; 11 bases line up with TRBD1. The V and J ends lost 5 bases and 3 bases, in that order; junction bases with no gene match: 6. CDR3 length: 15 amino acids. CDR1 MNHEY and CDR2 SVGEGT come from the germline V gene.

This clonotype was counted only a few times. The genes are TRBV7-9 and TRBJ2-5, with D unclear. The germline CDR1 and CDR2 sequences are SEHNR and FQNEAQ (reference sequence). V dropped 6 bases and J dropped 4 bases, with 6 bases sitting between them. CDR3 length: 11 residues. The CDR3 loop reads CASRTLETQYF. CDR3 in DNA: TGTGCCAGCAGGACATTAGAGACCCAGTACTTC. Full variable domain (missing parts from reference TRBV7-9 and TRBJ2-5): DTGVSQNPRHKITKRGQNVTFRCDPISEHNRLYWYRQTLGQGPEFLTYFQNEAQLEKSRLLSDRFSAERPKGSFSTLEIQRTEQGDSAMYLCASRTLETQYFGPGTRLLVL.

This clonotype showed up just a few times. The junction does not match germline at one end; this may be a read error. The rearrangement links TRBV20-1 to TRBJ1-1; no clear D gene. The CDR3 spans 14 residues. CDR1 is DFQATT, CDR2 SNEGSKA, per germline (reference sequence). The CDR3 region has the DNA TGCAATGCTAGAGCCCGGAATAAGAACACTGAAGCTTTCTTT. This codes for CNARARNKNTEAFF.

This clonotype was counted at least ten times. This sequence joins TRBV28 and TRBJ1-4, with 8 nucleotides matching TRBD1. Germline lookup yields CDR1 MDHEN and CDR2 SYDVKM. The J segment lost 6 bases and the V segment lost 1 base, leaving 1 base of the junction unmatched. The CDR3 is 14 amino acids. In nucleotides, the CDR3 is TGTGCCAGCAGTTTATTACAGGGGGATGAAAAACTGTTTTTT. Translated: CASSLLQGDEKLFF.

This clonotype was found many times. The chain links TRBV19 to TRBJ1-4; 10 nucleotides agree with TRBD1. The CDR3 covers 15 residues. Germline CDR1 is LNHDA and CDR2 is SQIVND (reference sequence). V gave up 10 bases and J gave up 0 bases; unmatched junction bases: 5. For the CDR3, the DNA is TGTGCCACCGCCGGACAGGGGGCAACTAATGAAAAACTGTTTTTT. Protein: CATAGQGATNEKLFF.

As to this clonotype: A much bigger clone sits one base away, suggesting this may be a read error. The chain carries TRBV12-3 or TRBV12-4 and TRBJ1-1, with a weak D call TRBD1 (5 bases). The CDR3 is 14 amino acids. V was trimmed by 8 bases and J by 4 bases, leaving 17 bases between them. This CDR3 reads CASAVYQGRTEAFF. Here the CDR3 DNA reads TGTGCCAGCGCAGTTTATCAGGGCCGCACTGAAGCTTTCTTT.

This clonotype came up many times. The rearrangement uses TRBV3-1 and TRBJ1-5; D remains ambiguous. Germline V gene data show CDR1 as LGHDT and CDR2 as YNNKEL (reference sequence). Between the trimmed V and J ends, which lost 0 bases and 2 bases, there was a span of 14 bases. The CDR3 consists of 17 residues. The CDR3 DNA follows: TGTGCCAGCAGCCAAGATATAGGGCCCGCTGGCAATCAGCCCCAGCATTTT. Protein product: CASSQDIGPAGNQPQHF.

This clonotype was recorded at least ten times. The V gene is TRBV12-3 or TRBV12-4, the J gene TRBJ2-2, with 9 bases identical to TRBD1. The CDR3 consists of 18 residues. The trim removed 5 bases at V and 0 bases at J, leaving 10 bases unmatched. CDR3 in DNA: TGTGCCAGCAGTGACCGGGACAGGGTTTACCCGAACACCGGGGAGCTGTTTTTT. Translation: CASSDRDRVYPNTGELFF.

This clonotype was observed many times. The chain uses TRBV2 and TRBJ1-4; maybe TRBD1 (6 bases). Deletions cut 8 bases from V and 3 bases from J, with 13 bases between. CDR1 and CDR2 from the germline V gene are SNHLY and FYNNEI. This CDR3 is 14 amino acids long. CDR3 sequence: CASGRGASNEKLFF. CDR3 nucleotides: TGTGCCAGCGGTCGGGGGGCGTCTAATGAAAAACTGTTTTTT.